One and the same sample provided the 18 T cell receptor beta chains below, sequenced in a study of blood T cell repertoires in COVID-19. Sequencing was performed with immunoSEQ multiplex PCR; in TCRdb, only in-frame clones are kept and a portion is missing. The sample records roughly 230,000 clones, 75% to 85% being singletons. The sample comprised peripheral blood. The source of these receptors is a human donor in a cohort sampled during active COVID-19.

The chain links TRBV6-5 to TRBJ2-5, with 8 nucleotides matching TRBD1. The CDR3 extends over 14 amino acids. Germline V gene lookup returns CDR1 MNHEY and CDR2 SVGAGI. Trimming took 5 bases from V and 5 from J; bases not matched to a gene: 7. The CDR3 coding sequence is TGTGCCAGCAGTCTGAGACAGGGGAAGGAGACCCAGTACTTC. Translating it yields CASSLRQGKETQYF.

This chain joins TRBV18 and TRBJ2-7; TRBD2 matches at 7 bases. The CDR3 contains 14 residues. J gave up 1 base and V 6 bases, and 6 bases lay outside the gene matches. Germline CDR1 is KGHSH and CDR2 is LQKENI. The CDR3 DNA is TGTGCCAGCTCCAACCGGGACTATTCCTACGAGCAGTACTTC. It yields the protein CASSNRDYSYEQYF. Full variable domain (missing parts from reference TRBV18 and TRBJ2-7): NAGVMQNPRHLVRRRGQEARLRCSPMKGHSHVYWYRQLPEEGLKFMVYLQKENIIDESGMPKERFSAEFPKEGPSILRIQQVVRGDSAAYFCASSNRDYSYEQYFGPGTRLTVT.

The gene calls are TRBV28 and TRBJ1-2, with D possibly matching TRBD1 (6 bases). V was cut by 5 bases and J by 4 bases, with 14 bases left in between. The germline V gene has CDR1 MDHEN and CDR2 SYDVKM. CDR3 size: 14 residues. The CDR3 DNA follows: TGTGCCAGCAGTCCCAGGGGTGTAGGCTATGGCTACACCTTC. It specifies CASSPRGVGYGYTF.

The genes are TRBV19 and TRBJ1-2, with 7 bases identical to TRBD1. The J segment lost 3 bases and the V segment lost 5 bases, leaving 9 bases of the junction unmatched. Germline assignment: CDR1 LNHDA and CDR2 SQIVND (reference sequence). The CDR3 has 15 amino acids. The CDR3 spells CASSSTGVKDYGYTF. The CDR3 coding sequence is TGTGCCAGTAGTTCAACAGGGGTTAAAGACTATGGCTACACCTTC.

This clone came up once. V is TRBV29-1 and J is TRBJ2-7; 11 bases fit TRBD2. With V trimmed by 3 bases and J by 0 bases, 10 bases remained unmatched. Germline V gene lookup returns CDR1 SQVTM and CDR2 ANQGSEA. The CDR3 consists of 17 residues. CDR3 bases: TGCAGCGTTGACACTAGCGGGGGCCCTAAAGGCTCCTACGAGCAGTACTTC. Encoded protein: CSVDTSGGPKGSYEQYF.

A remark on this clone: A much larger clone sits a single nucleotide away, making a read error possible. Other DNA sequences in the same sample also yield this CDR3. The rearrangement links TRBV5-1 to TRBJ2-1; D unclear. This CDR3 is 15 amino acids long. In germline, CDR1 is SGHRS, CDR2 YFSETQ. The CDR3 region has the DNA TGCGCCAGCAGCTTTGCGCCGAGCTCCTATAATGAGCAGTTCTTC. Protein: CASSFAPSSYNEQFF. Using reference TRBV5-1 and TRBJ2-1 for the parts outside the CDR3, the full variable domain is KAGVTQTPRYLIKTRGQQVTLSCSPISGHRSVSWYQQTPGQGLQFLFEYFSETQRNKGNFPGRFSGRQFSNSRSEMNVSTLELGDSALYLCASSFAPSSYNEQFFGPGTRLTVL.

The chain employs TRBV5-5 and TRBJ2-7, with TRBD2 matching over 8 bases. CDR1 and CDR2 (germline): SGHKS, YYEKEE (reference sequence). V dropped 1 base and J dropped 4; count of bases not matched to a gene: 7. The CDR3 contains 15 residues. The CDR3 sequence: CASSLQGGRFYEQYF. CDR3 DNA: TGTGCCAGCAGCTTGCAGGGCGGGAGGTTTTACGAGCAGTACTTC.

The chain combines TRBV24-1 with TRBJ2-3; 9 nucleotides match TRBD1. After removal of 9 bases from V and 3 bases from J, the junction contained 6 bases not matched to a gene. Germline CDR1 and CDR2: KGHDR and SFDVKD. The CDR3 loop spans 14 amino acids. The CDR3 here is CATRSTGGTDTQYF. The DNA for the CDR3 is TGTGCCACCCGTTCGACAGGGGGTACAGATACGCAGTATTTT.

This sequence joins TRBV6-5 and TRBJ2-7, with 10 bases matching TRBD1. The trim removed 6 bases at V and 6 bases at J, leaving 8 bases unmatched. The germline gives CDR1 MNHEY, CDR2 SVGAGI. The CDR3 length is 14 residues. CDR3 coding DNA: TGTGCCAGCAGACCTCCGGGACAGGGGAGCGAGCAGTACTTC. Translated, it gives CASRPPGQGSEQYF.

This chain joins TRBV5-1 and TRBJ2-7; 13 bases fit TRBD2. In germline, CDR1 is SGHRS, CDR2 YFSETQ. CDR3 length: 15 amino acids. V lost 1 base, J lost 4 bases, and 2 bases stayed unmatched. The CDR3 here is CASSLTSGRAYEQYF. CDR3 bases: TGCGCCAGCAGCTTGACTAGCGGGAGGGCGTACGAGCAGTACTTC.

This chain joins TRBV29-1 and TRBJ2-7, with 9 bases identical to TRBD2. CDR3 size: 12 residues. V shed 4 bases, J shed 5 bases, and the junction held 3 bases outside the gene matches. CDR1 is SQVTM, CDR2 ANQGSEA, per germline. Here the CDR3 reads CSVVPSGNEQYF. Written as DNA, the CDR3 is TGCAGCGTTGTGCCTAGCGGGAACGAGCAGTACTTC.

This clone has just one count. CDR3 nucleotides: TGTGCCAGCAGCCAGAGGGGACAGACCTACGAGCAGTACTTC. Amino acid sequence: CASSQRGQTYEQYF. The chain links TRBV13 to TRBJ2-7; TRBD1 agrees at 7 bases. V trimming: 5 bases; J trimming: 2 bases; junction bases outside the gene matches: 6. CDR1 is PRHDT, CDR2 FYEKMQ, per germline (reference sequence). CDR3 length: 14 residues. The whole variable domain, remainder taken from reference TRBV13 and TRBJ2-7, is AAGVIQSPRHLIKEKRETATLKCYPIPRHDTVYWYQQGPGQDPQFLISFYEKMQSDKGSIPDRFSAQQFSDYHSELNMSSLELGDSALYFCASSQRGQTYEQYFGPGTRLTVT.

V gene TRBV28 combines with J gene TRBJ2-7; D not certain. V lost 6 bases to trimming and J lost 3 bases, with 15 bases between them. This CDR3 region has 14 residues. Germline V CDR1 and CDR2: MDHEN, SYDVKM. CDR3 sequence (DNA): TGTGCCAGCAGCCCCTCCGGGTACTACTACGAGCAGTACTTC. Translating it yields CASSPSGYYYEQYF.

This rearrangement joins TRBV6-5 to TRBJ2-3; D is unresolved. The CDR3 sequence is 13 residues long. V gave up 10 bases and J gave up 0 bases, with 11 bases separating them. Germline CDR1 and CDR2: MNHEY and SVGAGI. In DNA, the CDR3 is TGTGCCACCCAGCGCGGCAGCACAGATACGCAGTATTTT. Its protein is CATQRGSTDTQYF.

Only a few counts were recorded for this clone. The chain joins TRBV6-6 to TRBJ1-5; perhaps TRBD1 as D (6 bases). V was pared by 6 bases and J by 6 bases, with 15 bases between. The CDR3 has 14 residues. The germline V gene has CDR1 MNHNY and CDR2 SVGAGI (reference sequence). CDR3 in DNA: TGTGCCAGCAGGACACAGGGATATGGTCAGCCCCAGCATTTT. This encodes CASRTQGYGQPQHF.

The chain joins TRBV6-5 to TRBJ2-5; 7 bases line up with TRBD1. Per the germline V gene, CDR1 is MNHEY and CDR2 is SVGAGI. Trimming removed 8 bases from V and 1 base from J; junction bases left unmatched: 10. CDR3 size: 15 residues. The CDR3 spells CASPKTGTAQETQYF. The CDR3, as DNA: TGTGCCAGCCCGAAAACCGGGACAGCCCAAGAGACCCAGTACTTC.

The chain combines TRBV5-4 with TRBJ2-1; 10 bases align to TRBD2. Germline CDR1 is SGHNT and CDR2 is YYREEE (reference sequence). V shed 4 bases, J shed 5 bases, and the junction held 6 bases outside the gene matches. The CDR3 is 15 amino acids. The CDR3 reads CASSQKRGGDNEQFF. Here the CDR3 DNA reads TGTGCCAGCAGCCAAAAGCGGGGGGGTGACAATGAGCAGTTCTTC.

Only one count was recorded for this clone. V usage is TRBV5-6 and J usage is TRBJ2-3; 9 bases are shared with TRBD2. Germline V lookup: CDR1 SGHDT, CDR2 YYEEEE. Trimming at V came to 4 bases and at J to 5 bases, leaving 8 bases not matched to a gene. The CDR3 has 15 residues. CDR3 residues: CASSGSGSYGDTQYF. The CDR3 DNA is TGTGCCAGCAGCGGTAGCGGGAGCTACGGAGATACGCAGTATTTT.